The following is a TCR beta chain sequence with its context. Its antigen remains unidentified. No clone much larger than this one lies a single base away; base qualities are absent. Library creation used the immunoSEQ multiplex PCR assay. For the multiplex PCR, a mixture combining 60 forward primers for TCR Vbeta segments and 13 reverse primers for TCR Jbeta segments was used. Amplification of the CDR3 region of rearranged TCR beta genes was performed with a multiplex PCR assay on genomic DNA. Amplified TCR beta libraries were sequenced as 87-base-pair reads on the Illumina HiSeq System. In the paper's pipeline: Across the roughly 640 repertoires, a later analysis counted around 80 million unique TCR beta chains, roughly 11 million of which were shared by at least two donors. Raw reads were error-corrected and collapsed into unique sequences with a nearest-neighbor algorithm that merged closely related sequences to remove PCR and sequencing errors. To assign V, D and J gene segments, CDR3 sequences were aligned to IMGT reference sequences. For a sequence to be retained, a match of at least six nucleotides was required to both a V gene segment and a J gene segment. Rearrangements were classified as productive when the CDR3 lacked stop codons and remained in frame with V and J, and all other rearrangements were classified as non-productive. Following IMGT convention, CDR3 was defined as the stretch from the second conserved V-encoded cysteine to the conserved J-encoded phenylalanine. In an earlier analysis of roughly 610 of the donors, sequences lacking an unambiguous match to a single V gene segment were excluded. An earlier analysis of 550 to 650 of the donors classified V segments as functional when productive rearrangements were above 56.7% and as segregating when the standard deviation between donors was above 5%. A statistical classification framework was built for diagnosing cytomegalovirus status from the catalog of TCR beta chain sequences. In a later analysis, TCR nucleotide sequences were compared against IMGT/GENE-DB human TR gene sequences so that V and J genes could be assigned. In a later analysis, CDR3 sequences and most-parsimonious VDJ recombination scenarios were assigned using the TCRdist pipeline. In a later analysis, each TCR beta chain was defined by its CDR3 amino acid sequence together with its V-gene family, and reads lacking a unique V-gene family were excluded. To address suspected cross-contamination and a sequencing artifact, a later analysis removed several hundred highly shared, low-generation-probability nucleotide sequences. For each public chain, a later analysis derived a clonal expansion index from normalized ranks of inferred template counts within each repertoire. Generation probabilities in a later analysis came from a VDJ recombination model fitted to out-of-frame rearrangements, and those results were checked against IGoR. In a later analysis, hypergeometric tests were used to score TCR-TCR, TCR-HLA and TCR-CMV co-occurrence, with a repertoire-size bias correction applied to TCR pairs. False discovery rates were estimated in a later analysis by permuting HLA or CMV assignments 20 times. In a later analysis, co-occurring TCRs were grouped with DBSCAN, and TCRdist sequence similarity was added when clustering was performed within HLA-allele-positive subsets. Repertoires with fewer than 30,000 or more than 120,000 public chains were left out of co-occurrence clustering, as were about 5 repertoires with anomalous nucleotide sharing. TCRdb retrieved this table from immuneACCESS and kept in-frame rearrangements only. Not all clones are present; in checked studies, unresolved V genes account for under half, and no reason is known for the remainder. The DNA gave D and trimming, while V, J and clone size come from that table. This sample is represented by around 64,000 clones; approximately 90% of them were singletons. The ten largest make up roughly 2% of the sample.

The cohort comprised 670 or so healthy bone marrow donors. At the time of sampling, every cohort member was nominally healthy, though immune exposures that went unrecorded were likely present. The donor tested CMV seronegative and was one of the 352 seronegative cohort members. A peripheral blood sample was collected from each donor, and TCR beta sequencing was performed on peripheral blood mononuclear cells. The Qiagen DNeasy Blood Extraction Kit was used to extract genomic DNA from the blood cell samples. These data belong to a study of cytomegalovirus exposure and HLA in healthy donors (dated by TCRdb to about 2017). About the investigation overall: In an earlier analysis of 550 to 750 of the donors, less than 350 Gb of sequence data and 100 million or so unique TCR beta sequences from 180 million or so T cells were reported. HLA typing included class I and class II loci at four-digit resolution. To study patterns of TCR occurrence, a later analysis re-analyzed previously published TCR beta repertoires from around 660 donors and added high-resolution HLA genotyping. Besides the first cohort of roughly 700 subjects, a separate validation cohort made up of roughly 120 different subjects was used. An early release covering roughly 640 HLA-typed donors comprised about 300 gigabases of sequencing data and 85 million or so unique TCR sequences. In a later genetic analysis, genome-wide SNP genotypes for about 55% of the roughly 670 donors were used, and that subset was treated as a discovery cohort. High-throughput TCR immunosequencing, statistical association of individual TCRs with disease status, and machine learning were combined to predict cytomegalovirus infection status. Roughly 5 DR-DQ haplotypes were handled as single units for association and clustering, since linkage in the cohort was strong. On average, around 240,000 unique TCR beta nucleotide sequences were sequenced per donor among more than 350 genotyped donors of the cohort, with about 17% of those sequences being non-productive. The study aimed to test whether cataloging public T cell receptors could reveal signatures of past pathogen exposure. The study profiled the T cell repertoires of about 640 subjects by immunosequencing and related them to cytomegalovirus serostatus. Rather than drawing on any new phenotypic data, the later analysis identified candidate immune exposures from TCR beta sequences and the way those sequences occurred across donors. Every repertoire in the discovery cohort had been generated on one and the same sequencing platform. Donor age, sex, ethnicity and CMV serostatus were compiled together with the repertoire data. An earlier analysis of fewer than 700 of the donors applied high-throughput TCR beta sequencing to assess whether each TCR beta V gene segment acted as functional or pseudogenic. Of the roughly 400 genotyped donors, approximately 80% were placed in the genetic ancestry cluster associated with self-reported Caucasian donors. The number of donors typed differed by locus, with roughly 620-630 for A, B, C, DRB1 and DQB1, more than 500 for DQA1, 600 to 610 for DPA1, and some 470 for DPB1. Summary of the overall study and its limitations: The earlier analysis of 587 of the donors excluded about 16 rarely observed V segments, including chromosome 9 orphons, because counts were too low. In vitro tests confirmed that a few of the cytomegalovirus-associated TCR beta chains recognize cytomegalovirus antigens. In an earlier analysis of 587 of the donors, most TCR beta V segments appeared in productive rearrangements about 87% or about 30% of the time, broadly matching IMGT annotations. A further reported finding was that TCR beta sequences accurately predicted the HLA-A and HLA-B alleles for most subjects in the first cohort. In this cohort, only TCR beta chains were sequenced, and detectable features were limited by the absence of alpha or paired-chain data. A later analysis associated about 17,000 TCR beta sequences with specific HLA alleles at a false discovery rate of 0.05. The study gave a list of some 150 TCR beta chains associated with cytomegalovirus. In a later analysis, most CMV-associated TCR beta chains were found to appear HLA-restricted, with HLA associations seemingly driven largely by CMV exposure. In a later analysis, the rate of TCR association differed among HLA loci, with DRB1 alleles having the most associated TCRs and HLA-C alleles having the fewest. The 87-base-pair reads could not distinguish some IMGT-functional V segments, including TRBV6-2 and TRBV6-3, so those segments were excluded. According to a later analysis, parvovirus B19, influenza, CMV and Epstein-Barr virus appeared linked to several top co-occurrence clusters. Assigning TCR associations to individual alleles was difficult when HLA alleles, especially DR and DQ, strongly co-occurred. Roughly uniform sequencing depth across donors was assumed in presence/absence analyses, although this assumption may not hold. A cluster of highly shared sequence variants was judged likely to be a technical artifact of the sequencing pipeline. Across donors, most TCR sequences were observed very rarely, whereas some public TCRs were present in many individuals. Linkage disequilibrium might explain the correlated functional status among segregating V segments, but an unknown experimental factor could not be excluded. Because HLA typing was missing for some donors at each locus, association tests included only the typed subset. In a later genetic analysis, fewer N-insertions in productive TCRs were reported among donors in an Asian-associated ancestry cluster than the roughly 640-donor mean. CMV serostatus was the only immune exposure information available for the cohort. In a later genetic analysis, a missense DCLRE1C variant was associated with V-gene and J-gene trimming of TCR beta chains, and the association was replicated in an independent cohort. In a later analysis, HLA-associated TCR beta chains were found to be more clonally expanded and to have lower generation probabilities than equally common non-associated chains. It was suggested by the authors that the approach could potentially be generalized to other disease states and immunological phenotypes. In both the original and validation cohorts, the classifier was reported to diagnose cytomegalovirus status with high specificity and sensitivity.

The CDR1 and CDR2 encoded by the germline V gene are SGHRS and YFSETQ. Spanning cysteine to phenylalanine, the CDR3 consists of 14 amino acids. The CDR3 DNA has 42 bases and is translated from base 1. Trimmed from V: 3 bases; trimmed from J: 6 bases; junction bases lacking a gene match: 6. This receptor was obtained from a woman aged 25-40 years in good health and CMV-seronegative. The source material was PBMCs. Recombination joined TRBV5-1 with TRBJ2-3; 8 central nucleotides agree with TRBD1. At the DNA level, the sequence is TGCGCCAGCAGCTCGGCGGCAGGGGGCGATACGCAGTATTTT. The resulting protein is CASSSAAGGDTQYF.